The 18 T cell receptor beta chains listed next were all sequenced from one sample in a study of cytomegalovirus exposure and HLA in healthy donors. PCR amplification relied on 60 Vbeta primers (plus 13 Jbeta primers). Produced via immunoSEQ multiplex PCR; TCRdb's table is partial and in-frame only. Of some 200,000 clones in the sample, 65% to 85% were seen once. Sequencing was performed on PBMCs. Every receptor here comes from a man aged 45-65 years in good health and CMV-seronegative.

V gene TRBV27 combines with J gene TRBJ2-7; D is undetermined. The V and J ends lost 4 bases and 0 bases respectively, with 7 bases between them. CDR1 is MNHEY and CDR2 is SMNVEV in the germline V gene (reference sequence). The CDR3 covers 13 residues. The DNA of the CDR3 is TGTGCCAGCAGTTCTCTAGTCTCCTACGAGCAGTACTTC. The encoded protein is CASSSLVSYEQYF.

The rearrangement links TRBV19 to TRBJ2-6, with D hard to call. The CDR3 runs to 13 residues. The germline CDR1 and CDR2 sequences are LNHDA and SQIVND (reference sequence). Trimming took 7 bases from V and 4 from J, leaving 8 bases between them. The CDR3 is CASTSTGANVLTF. The CDR3 nucleotides read TGTGCCAGTACCAGTACCGGGGCCAACGTCCTGACTTTC.

This clone was observed once. The chain combines TRBV5-1 with TRBJ2-3; D possibly corresponds to TRBD2 (6 bases). V shed 6 bases and J shed 0 bases, with 14 bases lying between them. From germline, CDR1 is SGHRS and CDR2 YFSETQ. This CDR3 is built from 15 residues. This CDR3 is CASTLEGISTDTQYF. CDR3 bases: TGCGCCAGCACCCTGGAGGGTATTAGCACAGATACGCAGTATTTT.

The rearrangement uses TRBV27 and TRBJ2-5, with 13 bases aligning to TRBD2. Trimming cost V 5 bases and J 1 base; bases outside gene matches: 1. Germline CDR1 reads MNHEY; CDR2 reads SMNVEV (reference sequence). The CDR3 length is 15 residues. The CDR3 loop is CASSTSGRVQETQYF. The CDR3 coding sequence is TGTGCCAGCAGTACTAGCGGGAGGGTCCAAGAGACCCAGTACTTC.

The V call is TRBV28, the J call TRBJ1-5; possibly TRBD1 for D (5 bases). Germline lookup yields CDR1 MDHEN and CDR2 SYDVKM. V lost 8 bases to trimming and J lost 0 bases, with 17 bases between them. The CDR3 contains 16 residues. The CDR3 sequence is CASAPHGGDSNQPQHF. In nucleotides, the CDR3 is TGTGCCAGCGCCCCTCACGGGGGTGATAGCAATCAGCCCCAGCATTTT.

The chain links TRBV27 to TRBJ2-7, with 11 bases matching TRBD1. V was clipped by 10 bases and J by 5 bases; unmatched bases: 7. The CDR3 length is 13 residues. CDR1 MNHEY and CDR2 SMNVEV come from the germline V gene (reference sequence). CDR3 nucleotide sequence: TGTGCCACCTGGGACAGGGGGGCCCACGAGCAGTACTTC. This gives the protein CATWDRGAHEQYF.

This clone was detected a few times. This chain links TRBV28 with TRBJ2-1; D might be TRBD2 (7 bases). The CDR3 length is 16 residues. Per germline, CDR1 MDHEN and CDR2 SYDVKM. V gave up 7 bases and J gave up 3 bases, with 19 bases separating them. CDR3 sequence: CASTSLGGAHYNEQFF. CDR3 in DNA: TGTGCCAGCACCTCCCTTGGGGGGGCCCACTACAATGAGCAGTTCTTC.

V and J are TRBV2 and TRBJ2-5; possible D gene TRBD2, 6 bases. Germline CDR1 SNHLY, CDR2 FYNNEI. This CDR3 is 14 amino acids long. Trimming removed 7 bases at V and 1 base at J, with 13 bases between. CDR3 in DNA: TGTGCCAGCAAATCCACGGGACTCCAAGAGACCCAGTACTTC. Protein sequence: CASKSTGLQETQYF.

The chain is built from TRBV7-8 and TRBJ1-5; 9 nucleotides align to TRBD1. V dropped 5 bases and J dropped 6; count of bases not matched to a gene: 8. CDR1 is SGHVS, CDR2 FQNEAQ, per germline. CDR3 length: 15 amino acids. The CDR3 bases are TGTGCCAGCAGCCAAAACAGGGGGCCGTCTCAGCCCCAGCATTTT. It codes for CASSQNRGPSQPQHF.

This clone was recorded once. The gene calls are TRBV28 and TRBJ1-5; the match to TRBD1 covers 8 bases. The length of the CDR3 is 16 residues. Germline CDR1 is MDHEN and CDR2 is SYDVKM. V gave up 5 bases and J gave up 6 bases; unmatched junction bases: 12. CDR3 nucleotide sequence: TGTGCCAGCAGTGTTACCGGGACAGGTTACCGTCAGCCCCAGCATTTT. This codes for CASSVTGTGYRQPQHF.

The chain employs TRBV4-2 and TRBJ2-1; 8 positions match TRBD2. The CDR3 spans 16 residues. Trimming cost V 0 bases and J 2 bases; bases outside gene matches: 3. The germline CDR1 and CDR2 sequences are LGHNA and YNFKEQ. CDR3 in DNA: TGTGCCAGCAGCCAAGAAACCGGGGGGGCCTACAATGAGCAGTTCTTC. It is translated as CASSQETGGAYNEQFF.

Only a few counts were recorded for this clone. The gene calls are TRBV19 and TRBJ2-1; a possible D gene is TRBD2 (5 bases). This CDR3 is 12 amino acids long. CDR1 and CDR2 from the germline V gene are LNHDA and SQIVND (reference sequence). Trimming stripped 6 bases from V and 5 bases from J, with 8 bases between. The CDR3 DNA reads as TGTGCCAGTAGCGGGGAAAACAATGAGCAGTTCTTC. Amino acid sequence: CASSGENNEQFF.

The V and J genes are TRBV11-3 and TRBJ2-1, with 7 bases identical to TRBD2. V trimming: 5 bases; J trimming: 0 bases; junction bases outside the gene matches: 7. CDR1 SGHNT and CDR2 YENEEA come from the germline V gene. The CDR3 is made up of 16 amino acids. The CDR3 region is CASSPRAGVSYNEQFF. CDR3 coding DNA: TGTGCCAGCAGCCCCCGTGCGGGAGTCTCCTACAATGAGCAGTTCTTC.

The V call is TRBV11-3, the J call TRBJ1-1; D remains ambiguous. V dropped 4 bases and J dropped 1 base, with 13 bases sitting between them. CDR1 and CDR2 from the germline V gene are SGHNT and YENEEA. The CDR3 contains 15 residues. Written as DNA, the CDR3 is TGTGCCAGCAGCTCCTCGGTCAAATGGAACACTGAAGCTTTCTTT. Amino acids: CASSSSVKWNTEAFF. Using reference TRBV11-3 and TRBJ1-1 for the parts outside the CDR3, the full variable domain is EAGVVQSPRYKIIEKKQPVAFWCNPISGHNTLYWYLQNLGQGPELLIRYENEEAVDDSQLPKDRFSAERLKGVDSTLKIQPAELGDSAVYLCASSSSVKWNTEAFFGQGTRLTVV.

The chain combines TRBV30 with TRBJ2-7; 12 bases agree with TRBD1. There are 14 residues in the CDR3. Unmatched junction bases numbered 6, after V lost 3 bases and J lost 6 bases. Germline lookup yields CDR1 GTSNPN and CDR2 SVGIG (reference sequence). In DNA form, the CDR3 reads TGTGCCTGGAGAGGGGGACAGGGGGCTTTCGAGCAGTACTTC. Translating it yields CAWRGGQGAFEQYF.

The chain carries TRBV19 and TRBJ1-5; a possible D gene is TRBD1 (6 bases). The ends were cut back, 5 bases at V and 4 bases at J, with 12 bases in the middle. The CDR3 loop spans 14 amino acids. Germline loops: CDR1 LNHDA, CDR2 SQIVND (reference sequence). The CDR3 is CASSSTGTNQPQHF. CDR3 DNA sequence: TGTGCCAGTAGTTCCACAGGGACAAATCAGCCCCAGCATTTT.

The count of this clone is one. This chain uses TRBV5-1 with TRBJ1-2; no definite D call. Trimming pared 0 bases from V and 0 bases from J, leaving 9 bases between. Germline-derived CDR1 and CDR2 are SGHRS and YFSETQ. CDR3 length: 15 residues. The CDR3 is CASSLDGLPNYGYTF. The CDR3 nucleotides are TGCGCCAGCAGCTTGGACGGACTCCCTAACTATGGCTACACCTTC.

This chain links TRBV4-1 with TRBJ2-5; 10 bases are shared with TRBD1. This CDR3 has 13 amino acids. V gave up 6 bases and J gave up 5 bases; unmatched junction bases: 3. Germline lookup yields CDR1 MGHRA and CDR2 YSYEKL. CDR3: CASSRTGGETQYF. DNA for the CDR3: TGCGCCAGCAGTCGGACAGGGGGGGAGACCCAGTACTTC.